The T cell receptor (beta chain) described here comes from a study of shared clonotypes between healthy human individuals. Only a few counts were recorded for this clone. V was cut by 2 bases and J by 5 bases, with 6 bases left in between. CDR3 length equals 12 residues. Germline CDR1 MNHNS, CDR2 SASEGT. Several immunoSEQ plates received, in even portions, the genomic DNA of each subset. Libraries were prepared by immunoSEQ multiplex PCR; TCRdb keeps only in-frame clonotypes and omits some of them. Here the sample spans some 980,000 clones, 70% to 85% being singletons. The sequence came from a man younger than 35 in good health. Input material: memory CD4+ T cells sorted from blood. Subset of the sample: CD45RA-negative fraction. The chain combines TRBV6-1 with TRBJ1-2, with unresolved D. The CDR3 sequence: CASSEYVYGYTF. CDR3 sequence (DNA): TGTGCCAGCAGTGAATACGTATATGGCTACACCTTC.